This entry lists 6 T cell receptor beta chains sequenced from one sample in a study of OX40 agonist ivuxolimab in advanced cancers. Some clones are missing from TCRdb's copy, which holds only in-frame ones; the method was immunoSEQ multiplex PCR. Here the sample spans more than 90,000 clones, approximately 80% being singletons. Sequencing used CD4+ or CD8+ T cells sorted from blood, obtained in a trial of the OX40 agonist ivuxolimab. The receptors were gathered from an adult with an advanced solid tumor such as melanoma, head and neck, liver or kidney cancer.

The chain is built from TRBV7-2 and TRBJ1-1; no definite D call. Germline loops: CDR1 SGHTA, CDR2 FQGNSA. CDR3 length: 17 residues. The germline V and J ends were trimmed by 3 bases and 0 bases, with 17 bases remaining between them. For the CDR3, the DNA is TGTGCCAGCAGCTTGATAAACCATGAGCTGTTGAACACTGAAGCTTTCTTT. This gives the protein CASSLINHELLNTEAFF.

The rearrangement uses TRBV6-6 and TRBJ2-1; TRBD2 matches 7 bases. CDR1 and CDR2 (germline): MNHNY, SVGAGI (reference sequence). The CDR3 is 15 residues long. V lost 2 bases and J lost 5; bases outside the gene matches: 6. CDR3 nucleotide sequence: TGTGCCAGCAGTTACCGCCCGGGGGGAAACAATGAGCAGTTCTTC. Translation gives CASSYRPGGNNEQFF.

The chain carries TRBV7-8 and TRBJ1-5; D gene unclear. From germline, CDR1 is SGHVS and CDR2 FQNEAQ. Trimming pared 4 bases from V and 7 bases from J, leaving 17 bases between. The CDR3 sequence is 15 residues long. Written as DNA, the CDR3 is TGTGCCAGCAGCTCAGGAGTAGTCAGCCAACAGCCCCAGCATTTT. Its protein product is CASSSGVVSQQPQHF.

V and J are TRBV16 and TRBJ1-1; tentatively, D is TRBD1 (6 bases). Trimming took off 4 bases at V and 11 bases at J, with 17 bases between the two ends. Germline-derived CDR1 and CDR2 are KGHSY and FQNENV. The CDR3 is 13 amino acids. The CDR3 is CASSPGTSPGAFF. The CDR3 coding sequence is TGTGCCAGCAGCCCCGGGACATCTCCCGGGGCTTTCTTT.

The CDR3 spells CASSLGLPYNEQFF. DNA for the CDR3: TGTGCCAGCAGCCTTGGGCTCCCCTACAATGAGCAGTTCTTC. V gene TRBV7-9 combines with J gene TRBJ2-1; D remains unclear. The CDR3 loop spans 14 amino acids. Between the trimmed V and J ends, which lost 5 bases and 2 bases, there was a span of 10 bases. Germline-derived CDR1 and CDR2 are SEHNR and FQNEAQ (reference sequence).

V usage is TRBV19 and J usage is TRBJ1-5; 7 bases match TRBD1. This CDR3 is built from 15 residues. Germline V lookup: CDR1 LNHDA, CDR2 SQIVND (reference sequence). With V trimmed by 10 bases and J by 1 base, 10 bases remained unmatched. CDR3 loop: CATRFKGASNQPQHF. CDR3 sequence (DNA): TGTGCCACTCGGTTTAAGGGGGCGAGCAATCAGCCCCAGCATTTT.